This TCR beta chain was retrieved from a study of T cell responses to AZD1222 COVID-19 vaccine. Broader study findings: At baseline, just five to seven AZD1222 recipients tested seropositive. Repertoire sampling occurred only after the peak T cell response. Clonal diversity was possibly underestimated, and the donors were mostly white British, with more females.

Germline loops: CDR1 GTSNPN, CDR2 SVGIG (reference sequence). V was clipped by 1 base and J by 6 bases, with 10 bases between them. This CDR3 is built from 12 residues. Concerning this clone: Antigen unknown.

Sequenced by immunoSEQ multiplex PCR; TCRdb stores in-frame clones only, minus some. The data hold roughly 150,000 clones, with about 90% observed a single time. The J gene is TRBJ2-7, the V gene TRBV30, with D uncertain. The starting material was peripheral blood, obtained 28 days after the second AZD1222 dose. The receptor was derived from an adult who received the AZD1222 COVID-19 vaccine. The CDR3 loop is CAWSANSREQYF. The DNA for the CDR3 is TGTGCCTGGAGTGCGAATTCCCGCGAGCAGTACTTC.